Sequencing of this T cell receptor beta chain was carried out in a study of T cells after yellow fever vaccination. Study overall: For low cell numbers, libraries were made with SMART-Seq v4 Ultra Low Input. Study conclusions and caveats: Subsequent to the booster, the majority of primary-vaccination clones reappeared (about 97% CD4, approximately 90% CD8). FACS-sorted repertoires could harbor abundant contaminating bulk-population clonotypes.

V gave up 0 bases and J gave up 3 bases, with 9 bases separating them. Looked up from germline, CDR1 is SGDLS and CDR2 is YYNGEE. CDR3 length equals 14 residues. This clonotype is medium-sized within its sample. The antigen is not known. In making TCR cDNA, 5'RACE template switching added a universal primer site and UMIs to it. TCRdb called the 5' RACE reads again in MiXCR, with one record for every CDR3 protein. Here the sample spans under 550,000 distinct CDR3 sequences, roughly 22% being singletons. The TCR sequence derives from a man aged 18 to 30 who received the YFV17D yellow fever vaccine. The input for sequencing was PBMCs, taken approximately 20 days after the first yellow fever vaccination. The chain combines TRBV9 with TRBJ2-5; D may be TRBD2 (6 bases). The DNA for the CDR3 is TGTGCCAGCAGCGTAGCGGGGGTTGAAGAGACCCAGTACTTC. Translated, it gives CASSVAGVEETQYF.